This is a list of T cell receptor beta chains from one sample in a study of T cells in Graves' hyperthyroidism and ophthalmopathy. Using its own MiXCR run on the multiplex PCR reads, TCRdb lists one record per CDR3 protein. The profile shows about 560,000 distinct CDR3 sequences, just over 45% of them singletons. The sequenced sample was peripheral blood or thyroid tissue (not recorded which). These receptors were taken from a woman younger than 35 with Graves' hyperthyroidism. The CDR3 runs from the conserved cysteine through the conserved F or W. D genes are given only for firm matches. Size is stated for part of the rows, as once, few or many counts, or as a class when the clone is expanded.

abundance: -; d_gene: -; j_gene: TRBJ2-5; v_gene: TRBV20-1; CDR3nt: TGCAGTGCTAGAGTGTGGGCGCGGGAGACCCAGTACTTC; CDR3aa: CSARVWARETQYF
abundance: few; d_gene: -; j_gene: TRBJ2-7; v_gene: TRBV9; CDR3nt: TGTGCCAGCAGCCCCCTCGGGGGAGGTGACTACGAGCAGTACTTC; CDR3aa: CASSPLGGGDYEQYF
abundance: -; d_gene: TRBD2; j_gene: TRBJ2-3; v_gene: TRBV2; CDR3nt: TGTGCCAGCAGTCCCGGACTAGAAACAGGTACGCAGTATTTT; CDR3aa: CASSPGLETGTQYF
abundance: many; d_gene: -; j_gene: TRBJ1-5; v_gene: TRBV15; CDR3nt: TGTGCCACCAGCAGAGATTGGGGAGTCGGAGTCCACCCCCAGCATTTT; CDR3aa: CATSRDWGVGVHPQHF
abundance: few; d_gene: -; j_gene: TRBJ2-7; v_gene: TRBV20-1; CDR3nt: TGCAGTGCTAGAGTGGGAAACGAGCAGTACTTC; CDR3aa: CSARVGNEQYF
abundance: -; d_gene: -; j_gene: TRBJ1-1; v_gene: TRBV10-3; CDR3nt: TGTGCCATCAGCCAAGTGCAGGGAGGGACTGAAGCTTTCTTT; CDR3aa: CAISQVQGGTEAFF
abundance: few; d_gene: -; j_gene: TRBJ1-1; v_gene: TRBV2; CDR3nt: TGTGCCAGCGCCTACAGGGACACTGAAGCTTTCTTT; CDR3aa: CASAYRDTEAFF
abundance: many; d_gene: TRBD1; j_gene: TRBJ1-2; v_gene: TRBV7-9; CDR3nt: TGTGCCAGCACCGACAGGGAGGACTATGGCTACACCTTC; CDR3aa: CASTDREDYGYTF
abundance: -; d_gene: -; j_gene: TRBJ2-1; v_gene: TRBV9; CDR3nt: TGCGCCAGCAGTGAGAACGGCGATCATGAGCAGTTCTTC; CDR3aa: CASSENGDHEQFF
abundance: few; d_gene: -; j_gene: TRBJ2-7; v_gene: TRBV6-1; CDR3nt: TGTGCCAGCAGTGAAGCTTGGGGAGAGCAGTACTTC; CDR3aa: CASSEAWGEQYF
abundance: -; d_gene: TRBD1; j_gene: TRBJ1-2; v_gene: TRBV13; CDR3nt: TGTGCCAGCAGCTTAGGAGAAACCGGGACAGGCGACGGGGGCTACACCTTC; CDR3aa: CASSLGETGTGDGGYTF
abundance: -; d_gene: -; j_gene: TRBJ2-7; v_gene: TRBV2; CDR3nt: TGTGCCAGCAGTTATCCGGACAAGGCCTACGAGCAGTACTTC; CDR3aa: CASSYPDKAYEQYF
abundance: many; d_gene: -; j_gene: TRBJ2-5; v_gene: TRBV15; CDR3nt: TGTGCCACCAGCAGAGTCCCGGCGGCGGGTGGGACCCAGTACTTC; CDR3aa: CATSRVPAAGGTQYF
abundance: many; d_gene: -; j_gene: TRBJ2-7; v_gene: TRBV10-3; CDR3nt: TGTGCCATCAGTGACAACGATGGCTACGAGCAGTACTTC; CDR3aa: CAISDNDGYEQYF
abundance: -; d_gene: -; j_gene: TRBJ2-7; v_gene: TRBV20-1; CDR3nt: TGCAGTTCTAGAGGGGCGAATGCTCCCGAGCAGTACTTC; CDR3aa: CSSRGANAPEQYF
abundance: many; d_gene: -; j_gene: TRBJ1-5; v_gene: TRBV2; CDR3nt: TGTGCCAGCAGGGCCGGGCAGCGCTACAAGCCCCAGCATTTT; CDR3aa: CASRAGQRYKPQHF
abundance: few; d_gene: -; j_gene: TRBJ2-5; v_gene: TRBV12-3/TRBV12-4; CDR3nt: TGTGCCAGCAGTTACAGCGGGCCAAAAGAGACCCAGTACTTC; CDR3aa: CASSYSGPKETQYF
abundance: -; d_gene: -; j_gene: TRBJ2-7; v_gene: TRBV7-6; CDR3nt: TGTGCCAGCAGCAGAGAGGGGGACGAGCAGTACTTC; CDR3aa: CASSREGDEQYF
abundance: -; d_gene: -; j_gene: TRBJ2-7; v_gene: TRBV2; CDR3nt: TGTGCCAGCACCACCCGTCGGGAGAACGAGCAGTACTTC; CDR3aa: CASTTRRENEQYF
abundance: few; d_gene: TRBD2; j_gene: TRBJ2-7; v_gene: TRBV25-1; CDR3nt: TGTGCCAGCAAGTCGGGAGGGAGCGAGCAGTACTTC; CDR3aa: CASKSGGSEQYF
abundance: -; d_gene: -; j_gene: TRBJ1-5; v_gene: TRBV10-3; CDR3nt: TGTGCCATCAGTTTAGCGGAAAATCAGCCCCAGCATTTT; CDR3aa: CAISLAENQPQHF
abundance: -; d_gene: -; j_gene: TRBJ1-3; v_gene: TRBV2; CDR3nt: TGTGCCAGCAGTTTGCAAACCCACACCATATATTTT; CDR3aa: CASSLQTHTIYF
abundance: -; d_gene: -; j_gene: TRBJ2-7; v_gene: TRBV5-1; CDR3nt: TGCGCCAGCAGCTTGGACAGGGAATACTACGAGCAGTACTTC; CDR3aa: CASSLDREYYEQYF
abundance: -; d_gene: TRBD1; j_gene: TRBJ1-1; v_gene: TRBV7-8; CDR3nt: TGTGCCAGCAGGCCTATTAAGGGGGCGGGAAACACTGAAGCTTTCTTT; CDR3aa: CASRPIKGAGNTEAFF
abundance: -; d_gene: -; j_gene: TRBJ1-2; v_gene: TRBV19; CDR3nt: TGTGCCAGTAGGCACGACACAGGTGGATCTAACTATGGCTACACCTTC; CDR3aa: CASRHDTGGSNYGYTF
abundance: -; d_gene: TRBD1; j_gene: TRBJ1-2; v_gene: TRBV2; CDR3nt: TGTGCCAGCACCCAAAACAGGGGCACACATGGCTACACCTTC; CDR3aa: CASTQNRGTHGYTF
abundance: -; d_gene: -; j_gene: TRBJ1-1; v_gene: TRBV7-9; CDR3nt: TGTGCCAGCAGCTTGGATGCAGGAAACACTGAAGCTTTCTTT; CDR3aa: CASSLDAGNTEAFF
abundance: -; d_gene: -; j_gene: TRBJ2-7; v_gene: TRBV20-1; CDR3nt: TGCAGTGCTAGGAGGGGATCGGACTACGAGCAGTACTTC; CDR3aa: CSARRGSDYEQYF
abundance: -; d_gene: -; j_gene: TRBJ2-6; v_gene: TRBV15; CDR3nt: TGTGCCACCAGCAGAGCTCTGGCGGGCAACGTCCTGACTTTC; CDR3aa: CATSRALAGNVLTF
abundance: -; d_gene: TRBD1; j_gene: TRBJ2-2; v_gene: TRBV19; CDR3nt: TGTGCCAGTAGTACACAGGGGTCCGGGGAGCTGTTTTTT; CDR3aa: CASSTQGSGELFF
abundance: -; d_gene: TRBD1; j_gene: TRBJ2-5; v_gene: TRBV19; CDR3nt: TGTGCCAGTAGTCCCTCAGGGGACAGGGGGGGACAAGAGACCCAGTACTTC; CDR3aa: CASSPSGDRGGQETQYF
abundance: few; d_gene: TRBD1; j_gene: TRBJ1-6; v_gene: TRBV2; CDR3nt: TGTGCCAGCCAAGGACAGGAAGGATCACCCCTCCACTTT; CDR3aa: CASQGQEGSPLHF
abundance: -; d_gene: -; j_gene: TRBJ2-5; v_gene: TRBV7-2; CDR3nt: TGTGCCAGCAGCTTGTTAGGGGAACTGGTGGTTGAGACCCAGTACTTC; CDR3aa: CASSLLGELVVETQYF
abundance: many; d_gene: -; j_gene: TRBJ1-1; v_gene: TRBV24-1; CDR3nt: TGTGCCACCAGTGTCGGGGGGGGGAACACTGAAGCTTTCTTT; CDR3aa: CATSVGGGNTEAFF
abundance: -; d_gene: TRBD2; j_gene: TRBJ2-7; v_gene: TRBV19; CDR3nt: TGTGCCAGTAGCCGAGGACTAGCGGGAACAGAGCAGTACTTC; CDR3aa: CASSRGLAGTEQYF
abundance: -; d_gene: TRBD2; j_gene: TRBJ2-7; v_gene: TRBV9; CDR3nt: TGTGCCAGCAGCGGAAGTAGCGGGAGCTCCGAGCAGTACTTC; CDR3aa: CASSGSSGSSEQYF
abundance: -; d_gene: TRBD1; j_gene: TRBJ1-2; v_gene: TRBV15; CDR3nt: TGTGCCACCAGCAGCTCAACCTTGACAGGGGGCGCGGTTGGCTACACCTTC; CDR3aa: CATSSSTLTGGAVGYTF
abundance: -; d_gene: -; j_gene: TRBJ2-5; v_gene: TRBV2; CDR3nt: TGTGCCAGCAGTTATAGGGGGTACCAAGAGACCCAGTACTTC; CDR3aa: CASSYRGYQETQYF
abundance: -; d_gene: -; j_gene: TRBJ2-7; v_gene: TRBV6-5; CDR3nt: TGTGCCAGCAGTGATTGGAAAAACGAGCAGTACTTC; CDR3aa: CASSDWKNEQYF
abundance: few; d_gene: TRBD2; j_gene: TRBJ2-2; v_gene: TRBV19; CDR3nt: TGTGCCAGTAGTACACAACGGACTAGCGGGAGGTTGTCCGGGGAGCTGTTTTTT; CDR3aa: CASSTQRTSGRLSGELFF
abundance: -; d_gene: TRBD2; j_gene: TRBJ2-1; v_gene: TRBV11-2; CDR3nt: TGTGCCAGCAGCTTGTTGCGGGAGGACTACAATGAGCAGTTCTTC; CDR3aa: CASSLLREDYNEQFF
abundance: -; d_gene: TRBD1; j_gene: TRBJ1-5; v_gene: TRBV24-1; CDR3nt: TGTGCCACCAGTGATTCTCGTCCCGGGACAGGGGAGGTTCAGCCCCAGCATTTT; CDR3aa: CATSDSRPGTGEVQPQHF
abundance: -; d_gene: TRBD1; j_gene: TRBJ2-7; v_gene: TRBV7-9; CDR3nt: TGTGCCAGCAGCTTTGGACAGGGGAAGGTTGAGCAGTACTTC; CDR3aa: CASSFGQGKVEQYF
abundance: -; d_gene: -; j_gene: TRBJ1-4; v_gene: TRBV9; CDR3nt: TGTGCCAGCGCGACGGACCGAGATAATGAAAAACTGTTTTTT; CDR3aa: CASATDRDNEKLFF
abundance: -; d_gene: -; j_gene: TRBJ1-4; v_gene: TRBV7-9; CDR3nt: TGTGCCAGCAGCTTAGCCACGAAACTGTTTTTT; CDR3aa: CASSLATKLFF
abundance: -; d_gene: -; j_gene: TRBJ1-2; v_gene: TRBV25-1; CDR3nt: TGTGCCAGCAGTTGGAAAGGGGGGAACTATGGCTACACCTTC; CDR3aa: CASSWKGGNYGYTF
abundance: many; d_gene: -; j_gene: TRBJ2-7; v_gene: TRBV15; CDR3nt: TGTGCCACCAGCAGAGATCCAGGGTCCGAGCAGTACTTC; CDR3aa: CATSRDPGSEQYF
abundance: few; d_gene: TRBD2; j_gene: TRBJ2-7; v_gene: TRBV10-3; CDR3nt: TGTGCCAGCACATGGACTAGCGGAGGCTACGAGCAGTACTTC; CDR3aa: CASTWTSGGYEQYF
abundance: -; d_gene: TRBD1; j_gene: TRBJ1-4; v_gene: TRBV24-1; CDR3nt: TGTGCCACCCCTCCTAGGACAGGGGCTCGAGAAAAACTGTTTTTT; CDR3aa: CATPPRTGAREKLFF
abundance: -; d_gene: -; j_gene: TRBJ1-2; v_gene: TRBV24-1; CDR3nt: TGTGCCACCAGTGACACGGACAGTTCGCGTGGCTACACCTTC; CDR3aa: CATSDTDSSRGYTF
abundance: few; d_gene: TRBD2; j_gene: TRBJ2-7; v_gene: TRBV5-1; CDR3nt: TGCGCCAGCAGCCAAGACTGGACTAGGGAACGATACGAGCAGTACTTC; CDR3aa: CASSQDWTRERYEQYF
abundance: -; d_gene: TRBD1; j_gene: TRBJ1-2; v_gene: TRBV19; CDR3nt: TGTGCCAGTTGGGCGACAGGGATGGGCATCTATGGCTACACCTTC; CDR3aa: CASWATGMGIYGYTF
abundance: many; d_gene: -; j_gene: TRBJ2-7; v_gene: TRBV24-1; CDR3nt: TGTGCCACCAGTGATACCGGGACGCCCTACGAGCAGTACTTC; CDR3aa: CATSDTGTPYEQYF
abundance: few; d_gene: TRBD2; j_gene: TRBJ2-2; v_gene: TRBV20-1; CDR3nt: TGCAGTGCAAAAACTAGCGGGAGTTCGGGGGAGCTGTTTTTT; CDR3aa: CSAKTSGSSGELFF
abundance: -; d_gene: -; j_gene: TRBJ2-5; v_gene: TRBV7-2; CDR3nt: TGTGCCAGCAGCTTAGGGGGGCCAGGGATACAAGAGACCCAGTACTTC; CDR3aa: CASSLGGPGIQETQYF